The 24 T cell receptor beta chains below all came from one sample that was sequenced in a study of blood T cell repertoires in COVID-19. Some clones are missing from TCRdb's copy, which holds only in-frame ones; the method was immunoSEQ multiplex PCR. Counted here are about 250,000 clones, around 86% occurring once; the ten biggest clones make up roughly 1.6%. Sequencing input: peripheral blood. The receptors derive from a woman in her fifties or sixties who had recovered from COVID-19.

The CDR3 sequence is CASSSQGGGYGYTF. For the CDR3, the DNA is TGTGCCAGTAGCTCTCAGGGGGGCGGCTATGGCTACACCTTC. The gene calls are TRBV19 and TRBJ1-2; 7 nucleotides match TRBD1. From germline, CDR1 is LNHDA and CDR2 SQIVND (reference sequence). Trimming took 6 bases from V and 4 from J; bases not matched to a gene: 8. The CDR3 is made up of 14 amino acids.

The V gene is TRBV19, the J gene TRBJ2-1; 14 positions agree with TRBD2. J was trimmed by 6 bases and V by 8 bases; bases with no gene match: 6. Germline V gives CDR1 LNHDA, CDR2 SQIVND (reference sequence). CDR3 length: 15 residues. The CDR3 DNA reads TGTGCCAGTTTCGAGACTAGCGGGGGGGCCAATGAGCAGTTCTTC. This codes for CASFETSGGANEQFF. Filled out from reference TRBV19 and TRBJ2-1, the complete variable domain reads DGGITQSPKYLFRKEGQNVTLSCEQNLNHDAMYWYRQDPGQGLRLIYYSQIVNDFQKGDIAEGYSVSREKKESFPLTVTSAQKNPTAFYLCASFETSGGANEQFFGPGTRLTVL.

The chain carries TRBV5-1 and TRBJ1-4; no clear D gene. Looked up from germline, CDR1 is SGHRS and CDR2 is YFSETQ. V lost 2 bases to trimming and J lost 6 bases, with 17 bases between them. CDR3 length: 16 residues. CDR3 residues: CASSFDKSGLDEKLFF. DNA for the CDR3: TGCGCCAGCAGCTTTGACAAATCCGGTTTGGATGAAAAACTGTTTTTT.

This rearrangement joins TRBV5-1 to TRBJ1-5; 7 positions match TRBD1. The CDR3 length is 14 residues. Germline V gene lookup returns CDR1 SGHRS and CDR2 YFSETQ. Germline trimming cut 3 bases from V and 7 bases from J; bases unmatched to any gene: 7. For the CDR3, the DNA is TGCGCCAGCAGCTCGGGACAGCCGATCCAGCCCCAGCATTTT. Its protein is CASSSGQPIQPQHF.

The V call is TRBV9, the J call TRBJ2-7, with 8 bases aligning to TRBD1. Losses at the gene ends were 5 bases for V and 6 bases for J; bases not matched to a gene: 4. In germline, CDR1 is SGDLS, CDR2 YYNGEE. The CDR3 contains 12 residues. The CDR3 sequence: CASRDREGEQYF. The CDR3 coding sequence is TGTGCCAGCAGGGACAGGGAAGGCGAGCAGTACTTC.

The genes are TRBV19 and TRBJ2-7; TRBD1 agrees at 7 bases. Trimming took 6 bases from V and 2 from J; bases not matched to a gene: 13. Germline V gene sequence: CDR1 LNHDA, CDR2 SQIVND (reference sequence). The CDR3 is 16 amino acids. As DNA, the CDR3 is TGTGCCAGTAGCCTTCGAGCGACAGGGAGAACCTACGAGCAGTACTTC. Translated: CASSLRATGRTYEQYF.

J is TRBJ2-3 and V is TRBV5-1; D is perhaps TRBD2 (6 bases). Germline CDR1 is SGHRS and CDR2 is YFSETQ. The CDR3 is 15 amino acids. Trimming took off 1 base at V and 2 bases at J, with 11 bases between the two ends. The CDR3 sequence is CASSLSGGVTDTQYF. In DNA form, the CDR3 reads TGCGCCAGCAGCTTGTCTGGCGGGGTCACAGATACGCAGTATTTT.

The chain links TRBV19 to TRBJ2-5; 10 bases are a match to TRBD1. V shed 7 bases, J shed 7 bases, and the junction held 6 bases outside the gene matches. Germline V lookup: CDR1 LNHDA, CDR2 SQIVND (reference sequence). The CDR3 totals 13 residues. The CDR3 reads CASTPGQGSTQYF. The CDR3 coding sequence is TGTGCCAGTACCCCGGGACAGGGGTCGACCCAGTACTTC.

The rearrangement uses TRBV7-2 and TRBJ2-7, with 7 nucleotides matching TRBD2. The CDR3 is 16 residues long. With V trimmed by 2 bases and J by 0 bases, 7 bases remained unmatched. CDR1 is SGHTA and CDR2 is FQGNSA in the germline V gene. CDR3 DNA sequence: TGTGCCAGCAGCTTAAGGGCTAGCGGAAGCTCCTACGAGCAGTACTTC. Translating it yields CASSLRASGSSYEQYF.

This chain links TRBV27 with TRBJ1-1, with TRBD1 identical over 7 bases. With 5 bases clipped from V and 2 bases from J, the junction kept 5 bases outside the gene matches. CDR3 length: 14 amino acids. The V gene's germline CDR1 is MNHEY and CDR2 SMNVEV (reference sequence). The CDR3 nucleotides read TGTGCCAGCAGTAATAACAGGGGAAACACTGAAGCTTTCTTT. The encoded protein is CASSNNRGNTEAFF.

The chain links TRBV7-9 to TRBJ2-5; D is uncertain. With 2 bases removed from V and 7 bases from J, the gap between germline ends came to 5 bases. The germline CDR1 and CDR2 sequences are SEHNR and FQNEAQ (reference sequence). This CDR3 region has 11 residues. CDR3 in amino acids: CASSLQVTQYF. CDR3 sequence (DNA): TGTGCCAGCAGCTTACAGGTGACCCAGTACTTC.

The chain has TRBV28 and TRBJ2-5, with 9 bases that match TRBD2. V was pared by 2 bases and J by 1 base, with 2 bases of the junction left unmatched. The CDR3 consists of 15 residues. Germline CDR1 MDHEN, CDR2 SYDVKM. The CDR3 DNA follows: TGTGCCAGCAGTTTACTAGCGGGGTCCCAAGAGACCCAGTACTTC. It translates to CASSLLAGSQETQYF.

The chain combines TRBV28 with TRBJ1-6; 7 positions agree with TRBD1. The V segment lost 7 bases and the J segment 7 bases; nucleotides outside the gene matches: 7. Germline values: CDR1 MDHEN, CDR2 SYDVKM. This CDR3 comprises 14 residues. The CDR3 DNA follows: TGTGCCAGCATCTCCCCGGGACAGAATTCACCCCTCCACTTT. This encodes CASISPGQNSPLHF.

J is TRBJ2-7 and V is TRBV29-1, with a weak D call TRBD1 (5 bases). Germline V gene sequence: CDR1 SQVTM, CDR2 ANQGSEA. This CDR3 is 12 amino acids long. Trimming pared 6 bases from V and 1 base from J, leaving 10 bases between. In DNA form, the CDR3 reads TGCAGCGTGGGGCTCGATTCCTACGAGCAGTACTTC. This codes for CSVGLDSYEQYF.

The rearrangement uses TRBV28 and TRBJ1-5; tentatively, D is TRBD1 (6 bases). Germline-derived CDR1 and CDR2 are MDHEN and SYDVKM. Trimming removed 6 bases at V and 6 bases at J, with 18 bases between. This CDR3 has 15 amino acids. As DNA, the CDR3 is TGTGCCAGCAGCCCACCTACAGGGTCGACTCAGCCCCAGCATTTT. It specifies CASSPPTGSTQPQHF. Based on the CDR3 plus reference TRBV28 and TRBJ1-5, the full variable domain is DVKVTQSSRYLVKRTGEKVFLECVQDMDHENMFWYRQDPGLGLRLIYFSYDVKMKEKGDIPEGYSVSREKKERFSLILESASTNQTSMYLCASSPPTGSTQPQHFGDGTRLSIL.

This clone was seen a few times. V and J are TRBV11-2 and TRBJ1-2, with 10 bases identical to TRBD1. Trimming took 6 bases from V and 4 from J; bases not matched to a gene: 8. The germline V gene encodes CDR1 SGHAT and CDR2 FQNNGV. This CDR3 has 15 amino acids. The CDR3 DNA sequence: TGTGCCAGCAGATTCTCGGGACAGGGGTCCTATGGCTACACCTTC. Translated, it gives CASRFSGQGSYGYTF.

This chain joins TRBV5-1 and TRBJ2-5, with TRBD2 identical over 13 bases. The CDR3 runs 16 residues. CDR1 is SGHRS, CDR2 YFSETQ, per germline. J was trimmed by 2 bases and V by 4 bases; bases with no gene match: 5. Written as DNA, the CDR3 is TGCGCCAGCAGCACTGGGACTAGCGGGGCACAAGAGACCCAGTACTTC. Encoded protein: CASSTGTSGAQETQYF. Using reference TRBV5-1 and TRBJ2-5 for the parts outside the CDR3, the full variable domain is KAGVTQTPRYLIKTRGQQVTLSCSPISGHRSVSWYQQTPGQGLQFLFEYFSETQRNKGNFPGRFSGRQFSNSRSEMNVSTLELGDSALYLCASSTGTSGAQETQYFGPGTRLLVL.

The CDR3 bases are TGTGCCAGCAGCCAGATTGATGGGGGGAGCGAGCAGTACTTC. Translated, it gives CASSQIDGGSEQYF. The chain uses TRBV3-1 (or the pseudogene TRBV3-2) and TRBJ2-7; the D gene is possibly TRBD2 (6 bases). The CDR3 runs 14 residues. V was clipped by 3 bases and J by 6 bases, with 15 bases between them. Looked up from germline, CDR1 is LGHDT and CDR2 is YNNKEL (reference sequence).

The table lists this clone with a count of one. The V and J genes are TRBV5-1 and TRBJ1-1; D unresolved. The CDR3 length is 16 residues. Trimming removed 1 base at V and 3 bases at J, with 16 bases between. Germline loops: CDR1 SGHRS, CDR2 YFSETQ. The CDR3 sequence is CASSLFAYSRDTEAFF. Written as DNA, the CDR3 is TGCGCCAGCAGCTTGTTCGCATACTCTCGGGACACTGAAGCTTTCTTT.

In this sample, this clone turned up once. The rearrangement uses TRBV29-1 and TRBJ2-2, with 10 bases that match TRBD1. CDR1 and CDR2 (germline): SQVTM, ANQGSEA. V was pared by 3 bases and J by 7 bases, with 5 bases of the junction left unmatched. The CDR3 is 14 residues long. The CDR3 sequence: CSVEDRGTVGELFF. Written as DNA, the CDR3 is TGCAGCGTTGAGGACAGGGGGACGGTCGGGGAGCTGTTTTTT.

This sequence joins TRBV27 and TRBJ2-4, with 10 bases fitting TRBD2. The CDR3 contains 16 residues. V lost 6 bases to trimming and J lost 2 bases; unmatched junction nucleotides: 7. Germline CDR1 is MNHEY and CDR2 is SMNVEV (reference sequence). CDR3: CASSVGSGGTKNIQYF. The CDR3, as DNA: TGTGCCAGCAGCGTCGGTAGCGGGGGGACCAAAAACATTCAGTACTTC.

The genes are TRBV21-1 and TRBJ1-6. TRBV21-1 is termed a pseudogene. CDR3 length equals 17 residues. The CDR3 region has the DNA TGTGCCAGCAGCAAGGAGGGGACGAACTCCTATAATTCACCCCTCCACTTT. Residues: CASSKEGTNSYNSPLHF.

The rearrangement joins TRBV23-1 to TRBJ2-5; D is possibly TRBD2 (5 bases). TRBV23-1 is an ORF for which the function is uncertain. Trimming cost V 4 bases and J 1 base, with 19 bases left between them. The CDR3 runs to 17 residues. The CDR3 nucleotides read TGCGCCAGCAGTCCCGAGGGCCCCAAGATGATCCAAGAGACCCAGTACTTC. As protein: CASSPEGPKMIQETQYF.

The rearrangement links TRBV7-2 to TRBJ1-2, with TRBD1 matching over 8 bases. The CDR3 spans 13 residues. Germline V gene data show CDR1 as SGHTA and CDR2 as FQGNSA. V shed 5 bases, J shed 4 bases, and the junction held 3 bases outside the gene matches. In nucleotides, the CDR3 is TGTGCCAGCAGCATGGGACAGGCCTATGGCTACACCTTC. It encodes CASSMGQAYGYTF.